This T cell receptor beta chain was documented in a study of CD8 T cells in ankylosing spondylitis. Findings and caveats of the study: About 8 highly homologous variants made up a TCR beta motif, and this motif appeared characteristic of ankylosing spondylitis blood. Reactive arthritis synovial fluid and blood previously showed some of these motif variants.

With regard to this clonotype: Antigen unknown.

Researchers built TCR beta libraries using quantitative 5'-RACE with molecular barcodes. TCRdb re-called the 5' RACE reads through MiXCR, storing one row per CDR3 protein. This table has over 600,000 distinct CDR3 sequences, roughly 19% appearing once. The CDR3 has 15 residues. CDR1 and CDR2 from the germline V gene are DFQATT and SNEGSKA (reference sequence). V was pared by 6 bases and J by 2 bases, with 18 bases between. This TCR was sampled from a male donor with ankylosing spondylitis. V usage is TRBV20-1 and J usage is TRBJ2-3; no reliable D call. Sample: blood, either unsorted or a sorted T cell fraction (not recorded which). The DNA of the CDR3 is TGCAGTGCCATTGACTGGAGTCGACCCACAGATACGCAGTATTTT. Its translation: CSAIDWSRPTDTQYF.